This record concerns one T cell receptor (beta chain) sequence. Trimming at V came to 3 bases and at J to 1 base, leaving 2 bases not matched to a gene. The CDR3 runs 17 residues. Germline V lookup: CDR1 MNHNS, CDR2 SASEGT. The assay was immunoSEQ multiplex PCR, and TCRdb's table has in-frame clones only and misses some. The table records more than 250,000 clones, 88% of them present only once. The data derive from a study of blood T cell repertoires in COVID-19. For the study at large: In each case, the material was cDNA or gDNA derived from T cells, B-cell-depleted T cells, or PBMCs.

What was sequenced was PBMCs or T cells enriched from blood (not recorded which). The TCR comes from a woman aged 40 to 50 with acute COVID-19. The chain employs TRBV6-1 and TRBJ2-3; 15 bases fit TRBD2. CDR3 sequence reads: CASSEGTSGRRTDTQYF. CDR3 coding DNA: TGTGCCAGCAGTGAGGGGACTAGCGGGAGGCGCACAGATACGCAGTATTTT.